This T cell receptor (beta chain) was sequenced in a study of T cell responses to AZD1222 COVID-19 vaccine. Study-level findings and limits: Only a handful of individuals given AZD1222 were seropositive at baseline. At 160-218 and 743-854, vaccine-associated CD4 TCRs were dominant, and they spanned spike. The reported proportion of spike-specific TCRs targeting unmutated variant regions was nearly half.

As regards this clone: The antigen is unknown.

Some clones are missing from TCRdb's copy, which holds only in-frame ones; the method was immunoSEQ multiplex PCR. The sample records about 86,000 clones, approximately 80% being singletons. Germline V gene data show CDR1 as SGHAT and CDR2 as FQNNGV. The V gene end was trimmed by 5 bases and the J gene end by 3 bases; junction bases not matched to a gene: 4. There are 14 residues in the CDR3. This sequence originates from an adult in good health. The V and J genes are TRBV11-2 and TRBJ2-3; TRBD2 matches 8 bases. Sequenced here: peripheral blood, sampled on day 0 of AZD1222 vaccination. CDR3 in DNA: TGTGCCAGCAGCCCGACTAGCGCGACAGATACGCAGTATTTT. This sequence encodes CASSPTSATDTQYF. The full variable domain, rest sourced from reference TRBV11-2 and TRBJ2-3, is EAGVAQSPRYKIIEKRQSVAFWCNPISGHATLYWYQQILGQGPKLLIQFQNNGVVDDSQLPKDRFSAERLKGVDSTLKIQPAKLEDSAVYLCASSPTSATDTQYFGPGTRLTVL.